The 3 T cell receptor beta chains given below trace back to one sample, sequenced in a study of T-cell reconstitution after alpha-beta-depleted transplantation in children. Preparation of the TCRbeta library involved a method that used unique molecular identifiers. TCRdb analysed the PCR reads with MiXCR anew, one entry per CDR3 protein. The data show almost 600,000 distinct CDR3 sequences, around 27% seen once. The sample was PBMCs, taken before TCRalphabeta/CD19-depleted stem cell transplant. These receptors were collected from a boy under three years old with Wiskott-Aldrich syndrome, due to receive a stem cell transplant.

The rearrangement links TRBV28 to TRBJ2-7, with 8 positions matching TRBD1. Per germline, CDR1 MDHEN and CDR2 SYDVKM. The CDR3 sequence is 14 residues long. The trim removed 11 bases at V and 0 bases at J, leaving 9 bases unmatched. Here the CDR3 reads CAHTRTGSSYEQYF. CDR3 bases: TGTGCCCATACCCGGACAGGGAGCTCCTACGAGCAGTACTTC.

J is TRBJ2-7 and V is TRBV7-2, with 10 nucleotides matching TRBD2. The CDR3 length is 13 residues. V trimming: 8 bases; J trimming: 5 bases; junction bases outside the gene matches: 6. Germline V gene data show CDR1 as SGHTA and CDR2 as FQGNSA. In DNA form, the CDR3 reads TGTGCCAGCGGGAAGCGGGAGGGCCACGAGCAGTACTTC. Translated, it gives CASGKREGHEQYF.

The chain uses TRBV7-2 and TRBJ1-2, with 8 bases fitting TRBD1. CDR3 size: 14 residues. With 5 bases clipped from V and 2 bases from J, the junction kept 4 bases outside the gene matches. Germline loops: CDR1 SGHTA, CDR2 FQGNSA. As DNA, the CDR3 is TGTGCCAGCAGCGTGGACAGGGTGAACTATGGCTACACCTTC. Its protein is CASSVDRVNYGYTF.